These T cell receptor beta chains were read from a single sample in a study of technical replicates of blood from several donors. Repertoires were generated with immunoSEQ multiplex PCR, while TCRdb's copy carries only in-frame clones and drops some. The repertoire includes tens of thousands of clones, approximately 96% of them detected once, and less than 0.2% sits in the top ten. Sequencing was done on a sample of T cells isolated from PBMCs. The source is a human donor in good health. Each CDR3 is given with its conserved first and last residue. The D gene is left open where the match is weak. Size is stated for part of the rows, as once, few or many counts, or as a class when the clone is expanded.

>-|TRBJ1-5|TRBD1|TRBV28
CASSLSIGQGLGQPQHF
TGTGCCAGCAGTTTATCGATCGGACAGGGGCTTGGACAGCCCCAGCATTTT
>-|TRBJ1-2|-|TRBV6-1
CASSEYQGFSYGYTF
TGTGCCAGCAGTGAATATCAGGGATTCTCCTATGGCTACACCTTC
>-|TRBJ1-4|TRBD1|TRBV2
CASGTGTGGEKLFF
TGTGCCAGCGGTACCGGGACAGGGGGGGAAAAACTGTTTTTT
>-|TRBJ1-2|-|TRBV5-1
CASSRDRIVYGYTF
TGCGCCAGCAGCCGCGACAGGATCGTCTATGGCTACACCTTC
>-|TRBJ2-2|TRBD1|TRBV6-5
CASRVTGGTGELFF
TGTGCCAGCAGGGTGACAGGGGGCACCGGGGAGCTGTTTTTT
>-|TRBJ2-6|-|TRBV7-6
CASSPSPGANVLTF
TGTGCCAGCAGCCCCTCCCCCGGGGCCAACGTCCTGACTTTC
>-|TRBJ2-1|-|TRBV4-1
CASSQDSAASEQFF
TGCGCCAGCAGCCAAGATTCCGCTGCCAGTGAGCAGTTCTTC
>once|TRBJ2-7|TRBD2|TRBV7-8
CASSQFIAGRELEQYF
TGTGCCAGCAGCCAATTCATAGCGGGGAGGGAACTCGAGCAGTACTTC
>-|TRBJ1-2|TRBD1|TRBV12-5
CASGTTGATYGYTF
TGTGCTAGTGGGACGACAGGGGCGACCTATGGCTACACCTTC
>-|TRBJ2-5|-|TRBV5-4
CASSTTVFQETQYF
TGTGCCAGCAGCACCACAGTATTCCAAGAGACCCAGTACTTC
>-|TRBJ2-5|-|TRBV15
CATSGRRSVSQETQYF
TGTGCCACCAGCGGGCGGAGGTCCGTTTCCCAAGAGACCCAGTACTTC
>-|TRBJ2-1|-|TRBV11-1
CASSLGQNNEQFF
TGTGCCAGCAGCTTAGGACAGAACAATGAGCAGTTCTTC
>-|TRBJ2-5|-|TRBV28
CASTLHRGGETQYF
TGTGCCAGCACCCTACACCGGGGAGGAGAGACCCAGTACTTC
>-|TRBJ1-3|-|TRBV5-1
CASSAGTPPENTIYF
TGCGCCAGCAGCGCGGGGACCCCGCCGGAAAACACCATATATTTT
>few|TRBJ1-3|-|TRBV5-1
CASRPLGGDTKGFFDRNTIYF
TGCGCCAGCAGACCCCTCGGGGGGGACACAAAGGGGTTTTTCGATCGAAACACCATATATTTT
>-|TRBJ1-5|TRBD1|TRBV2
CASSGGPGTAHQPQHF
TGTGCCAGCAGTGGGGGACCAGGGACAGCTCATCAGCCCCAGCATTTT
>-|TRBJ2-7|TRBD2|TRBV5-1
CASSLLANTYEQYF
TGCGCCAGCAGCTTACTAGCGAATACCTACGAGCAGTACTTC
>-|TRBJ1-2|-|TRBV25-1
CASSEPGQSKAGYTF
TGTGCCAGCAGTGAGCCGGGACAAAGCAAAGCCGGCTACACCTTC
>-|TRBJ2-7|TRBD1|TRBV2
CASHQDRDYEQYF
TGTGCCAGCCACCAGGACAGGGATTACGAGCAGTACTTC
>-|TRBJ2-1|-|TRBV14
CASSPRYSSYNEQFF
TGTGCCAGCAGCCCGAGATACAGCTCCTACAATGAGCAGTTCTTC
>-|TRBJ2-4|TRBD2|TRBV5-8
CASSLSTGTSKGNIQYF
TGTGCCAGCAGCTTATCTACCGGGACTAGCAAGGGAAACATTCAGTACTTC
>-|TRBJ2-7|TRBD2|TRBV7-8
CASSPGLAGGYEQYF
TGTGCCAGCAGCCCGGGACTAGCGGGAGGCTACGAGCAGTACTTC
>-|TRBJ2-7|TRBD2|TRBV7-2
CASSLATSGRAYEQYF
TGTGCCAGCAGCTTAGCGACTAGCGGGAGAGCCTACGAGCAGTACTTC
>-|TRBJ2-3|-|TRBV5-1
CASSPSSGTDTQYF
TGCGCCAGCAGCCCATCAAGCGGCACAGATACGCAGTATTTT
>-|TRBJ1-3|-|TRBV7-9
CASSRDNNGNTIYF
TGTGCCAGCAGCCGGGACAACAACGGAAACACCATATATTTT
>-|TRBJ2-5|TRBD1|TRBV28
CASSLRIIYGTEYQETQYF
TGTGCCAGCAGTTTACGTATCATTTACGGGACAGAGTACCAAGAGACCCAGTACTTC
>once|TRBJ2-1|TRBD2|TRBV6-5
CASSSSGGPYNEQFF
TGTGCCAGCAGCTCTAGCGGGGGGCCTTACAATGAGCAGTTCTTC
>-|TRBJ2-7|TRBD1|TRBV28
CASSLVWAERTGDYEQYF
TGTGCCAGCAGTTTGGTTTGGGCGGAGAGGACAGGGGACTACGAGCAGTACTTC
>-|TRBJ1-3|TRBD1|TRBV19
CASRGTGGNTIYF
TGTGCCAGTAGGGGGACAGGTGGAAACACCATATATTTT
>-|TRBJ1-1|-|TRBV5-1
CASSPGGGNTEAFF
TGCGCCAGCAGCCCGGGGGGCGGGAACACTGAAGCTTTCTTT
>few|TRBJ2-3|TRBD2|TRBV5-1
CASSSLAGGADTQYF
TGCGCCAGCAGCTCCCTAGCGGGAGGGGCAGATACGCAGTATTTT
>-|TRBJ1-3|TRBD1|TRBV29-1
CSVHGGTESGNTIYF
TGCAGCGTCCACGGCGGGACAGAGTCTGGAAACACCATATATTTT
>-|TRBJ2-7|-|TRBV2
CASRSGDSYEQYF
TGTGCCAGCAGATCGGGGGACTCCTACGAGCAGTACTTC
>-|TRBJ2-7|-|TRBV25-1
CASSEEDSPYEQYF
TGTGCCAGCAGTGAGGAGGACAGCCCCTACGAGCAGTACTTC
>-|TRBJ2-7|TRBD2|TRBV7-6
CASSSSGISYEQYF
TGTGCCAGCAGTTCTAGCGGGATCTCCTACGAGCAGTACTTC
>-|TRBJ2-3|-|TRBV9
CASSPDQGTDTQYF
TGTGCCAGCAGCCCAGATCAGGGTACAGATACGCAGTATTTT
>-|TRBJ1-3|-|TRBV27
CASSLQGSGNTIYF
TGTGCCAGCAGTTTACAGGGGTCTGGAAACACCATATATTTT
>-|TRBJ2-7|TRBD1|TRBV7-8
CASSQGRTGYTARTHEQYF
TGTGCCAGCAGCCAGGGGAGGACAGGGTATACAGCACGGACCCACGAGCAGTACTTC
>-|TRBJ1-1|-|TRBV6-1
CASSEEDLSGTEAFF
TGTGCCAGCAGTGAAGAGGACTTGAGCGGCACTGAAGCTTTCTTT
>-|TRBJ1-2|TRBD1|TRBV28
CASSDRGRRNGYGYTF
TGTGCCAGCAGCGACAGGGGGCGGCGTAATGGCTATGGCTACACCTTC
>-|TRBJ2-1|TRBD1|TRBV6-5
CASSRQGGSGEQFF
TGTGCCAGCAGCCGACAGGGGGGTTCTGGCGAGCAGTTCTTC
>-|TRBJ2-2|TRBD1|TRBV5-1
CASSFATGATGELFF
TGCGCCAGCAGCTTTGCGACAGGGGCAACCGGGGAGCTGTTTTTT
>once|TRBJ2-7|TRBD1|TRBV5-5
CASGNRDREYYEQYF
TGTGCCAGCGGTAACCGGGACAGGGAATACTACGAGCAGTACTTC
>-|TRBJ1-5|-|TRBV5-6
CASSLGPLRPQHF
TGTGCCAGCAGCTTGGGCCCGCTACGGCCCCAGCATTTT
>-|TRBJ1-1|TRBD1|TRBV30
CAWDRVGTEAFF
TGTGCCTGGGACAGGGTAGGGACTGAAGCTTTCTTT
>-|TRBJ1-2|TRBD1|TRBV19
CASSITGGGDGYTF
TGTGCCAGTAGTATAACAGGGGGAGGCGATGGCTACACCTTC
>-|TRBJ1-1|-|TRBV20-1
CSARDSSGAFF
TGCAGTGCTAGAGACTCGAGCGGAGCTTTCTTT
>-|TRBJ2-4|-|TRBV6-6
CASRDSGRLAKNIQYF
TGTGCCAGCAGGGATTCCGGGAGACTAGCCAAAAACATTCAGTACTTC